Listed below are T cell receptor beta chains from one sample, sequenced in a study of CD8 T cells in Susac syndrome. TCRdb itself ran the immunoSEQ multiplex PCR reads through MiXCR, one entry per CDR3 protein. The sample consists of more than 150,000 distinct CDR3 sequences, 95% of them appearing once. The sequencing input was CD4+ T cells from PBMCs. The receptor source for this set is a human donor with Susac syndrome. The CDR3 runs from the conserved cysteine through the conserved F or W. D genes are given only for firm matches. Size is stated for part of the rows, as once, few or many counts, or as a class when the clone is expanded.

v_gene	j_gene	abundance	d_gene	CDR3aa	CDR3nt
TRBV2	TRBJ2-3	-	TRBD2	CASSGLAGGPSTDTQYF	TGTGCCAGCAGTGGGCTAGCGGGGGGGCCTAGCACAGATACGCAGTATTTT
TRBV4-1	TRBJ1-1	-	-	CASSQERGAEAFF	TGCGCCAGCAGCCAAGAAAGAGGGGCCGAAGCTTTCTTT
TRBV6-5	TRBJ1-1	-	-	CASSYSWQVGTEAFF	TGTGCCAGCAGTTACTCGTGGCAGGTGGGCACTGAAGCTTTCTTT
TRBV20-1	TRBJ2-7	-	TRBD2	CSARRTRSSYEQYF	TGCAGTGCTAGAAGGACTAGATCATCCTACGAGCAGTACTTC
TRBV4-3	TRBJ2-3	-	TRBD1	CASSQRTGGVRTDTQYF	TGCGCCAGCAGCCAACGGACAGGGGGCGTGCGGACAGATACGCAGTATTTT
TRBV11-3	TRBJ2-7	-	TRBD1	CASSQFRDSYEQYF	TGTGCCAGCAGCCAATTCCGGGACAGCTACGAGCAGTACTTC
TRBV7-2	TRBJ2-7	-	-	CASSFLGEGSYEQYF	TGTGCCAGCAGCTTTCTCGGTGAGGGATCCTACGAGCAGTACTTC
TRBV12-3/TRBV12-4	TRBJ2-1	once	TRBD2	CASSSRSGGAENEQFF	TGTGCCAGCAGTTCCCGGAGCGGGGGGGCCGAGAATGAGCAGTTCTTC
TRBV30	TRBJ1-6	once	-	CACQDNSPLHF	TGTGCCTGCCAGGACAATTCACCCCTCCACTTT
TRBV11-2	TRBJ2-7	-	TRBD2	CASNGLAGLYEQYF	TGTGCCAGCAACGGGCTAGCGGGGCTCTACGAGCAGTACTTC
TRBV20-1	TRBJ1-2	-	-	CSARVTVGGYTF	TGCAGTGCTAGGGTCACAGTGGGTGGCTACACCTTC
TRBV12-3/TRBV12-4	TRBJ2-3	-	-	CASTGRATDTQYF	TGTGCCAGCACCGGTCGGGCTACAGATACGCAGTATTTT
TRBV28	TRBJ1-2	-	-	CASSPGAAGYTF	TGTGCCAGCAGTCCGGGTGCTGCTGGCTACACCTTC
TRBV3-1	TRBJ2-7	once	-	CASSQDRGKAGEQYF	TGTGCCAGCAGCCAAGACCGGGGGAAGGCGGGGGAGCAGTACTTC
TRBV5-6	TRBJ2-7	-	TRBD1	CASSLAGTGHRGQYF	TGTGCCAGCAGCTTGGCCGGGACAGGTCACCGAGGGCAGTACTTC
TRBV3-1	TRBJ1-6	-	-	CASSQQQNNSPLHF	TGTGCCAGCAGCCAACAACAGAATAATTCACCCCTCCACTTT
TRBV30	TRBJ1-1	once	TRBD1	CAWDTGATEAFF	TGTGCCTGGGACACAGGGGCCACTGAAGCTTTCTTT
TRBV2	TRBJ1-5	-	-	CASSEVGKPQHF	TGTGCCAGCAGTGAAGTAGGAAAGCCCCAGCATTTT
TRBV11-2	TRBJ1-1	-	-	CASSLSAEAFF	TGTGCCAGCAGCTTAAGCGCTGAAGCTTTCTTT
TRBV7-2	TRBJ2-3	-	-	CASSLRILGTDTQYF	TGTGCCAGCAGCTTAAGAATCTTAGGCACAGATACGCAGTATTTT
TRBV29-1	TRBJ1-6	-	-	CSVTFAGSGSPLHF	TGCAGCGTTACGTTCGCAGGGTCAGGCTCACCCCTCCACTTT
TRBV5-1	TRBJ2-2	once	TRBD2	CASGPGLEGPGELFF	TGCGCCAGCGGACCGGGACTAGAAGGACCCGGGGAGCTGTTTTTT
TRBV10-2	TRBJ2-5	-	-	CAAARERQETQYF	TGCGCCGCAGCGAGGGAAAGACAAGAGACCCAGTACTTC
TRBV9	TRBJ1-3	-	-	CASGDPSGSNTIYF	TGTGCCAGCGGGGACCCATCAGGGTCGAACACCATATATTTT
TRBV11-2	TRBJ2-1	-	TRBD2	CASSARVAGNNEQFF	TGTGCCAGCAGCGCCCGTGTAGCGGGCAACAATGAGCAGTTCTTC
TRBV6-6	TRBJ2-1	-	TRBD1	CASSDRVAYNEQFF	TGTGCCAGCAGTGACAGGGTCGCCTACAATGAGCAGTTCTTC
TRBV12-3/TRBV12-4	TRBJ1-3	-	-	CASSLISSGNTIYF	TGTGCCAGCAGCCTGATCAGCTCTGGAAACACCATATATTTT
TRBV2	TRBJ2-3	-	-	CASSVDRSDTQYF	TGTGCCAGCAGTGTAGACAGATCGGATACGCAGTATTTT
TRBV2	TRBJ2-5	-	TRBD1	CASTRDRGETQYF	TGTGCCAGCACAAGGGACAGAGGAGAGACCCAGTACTTC
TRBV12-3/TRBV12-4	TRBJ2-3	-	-	CASSLAQGTDTQYF	TGTGCCAGCAGTTTAGCGCAGGGGACAGATACGCAGTATTTT
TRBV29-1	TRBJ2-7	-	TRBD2	CSVGAGGPYEQYF	TGCAGCGTTGGCGCGGGGGGGCCTTACGAGCAGTACTTC
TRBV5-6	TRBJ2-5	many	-	CASSLAETQYF	TGTGCCAGCAGCTTAGCGGAGACCCAGTACTTC
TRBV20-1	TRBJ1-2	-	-	CSASGAANYGYTF	TGCAGTGCCTCAGGGGCAGCTAACTATGGCTACACCTTC
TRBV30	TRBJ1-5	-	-	CAWSPTGDQPQHF	TGTGCCTGGAGCCCGACAGGTGACCAGCCCCAGCATTTT
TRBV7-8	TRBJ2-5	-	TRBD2	CASSSTRTSGNRLETQYF	TGTGCCAGCAGCTCCACCCGGACTAGCGGGAATCGCTTGGAGACCCAGTACTTC
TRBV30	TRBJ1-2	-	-	CAWSDPSLAKGYTF	TGTGCCTGGAGTGATCCGAGTCTGGCGAAAGGCTACACCTTC
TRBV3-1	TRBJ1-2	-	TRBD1	CASSQVPGGQFGYTF	TGTGCCAGCAGCCAAGTGCCAGGGGGCCAATTTGGCTACACCTTC
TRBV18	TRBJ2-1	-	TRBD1	CASSPLSGGSYNEQFF	TGTGCCAGCTCACCACTCTCAGGGGGCTCCTACAATGAGCAGTTCTTC
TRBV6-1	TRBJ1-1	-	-	CASRQTGFSAEAFF	TGTGCCAGCCGTCAAACAGGGTTTAGCGCTGAAGCTTTCTTT
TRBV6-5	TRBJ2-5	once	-	CASRQMYQETQYF	TGTGCCAGCAGGCAGATGTACCAAGAGACCCAGTACTTC
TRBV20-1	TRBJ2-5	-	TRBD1	CSAGTGLQETQYF	TGCAGTGCCGGGACAGGGCTTCAAGAGACCCAGTACTTC
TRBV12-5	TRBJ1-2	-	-	CASVMNQGSGYTF	TGTGCTAGTGTCATGAATCAGGGTTCTGGCTACACCTTC
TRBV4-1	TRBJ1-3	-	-	CASSQERTVDGSGNTIYF	TGCGCCAGCAGCCAAGAACGAACAGTGGATGGCTCTGGAAACACCATATATTTT
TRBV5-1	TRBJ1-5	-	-	CASRVFYSNQPQHF	TGCGCCAGCAGGGTGTTCTATAGCAATCAGCCCCAGCATTTT
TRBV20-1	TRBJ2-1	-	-	CSARSTSSYNEQFF	TGCAGTGCTAGAAGTACGAGCTCCTACAATGAGCAGTTCTTC
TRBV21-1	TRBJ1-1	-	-	CASSLTGPNTEAFF	TGTGCCAGCAGCCTTACAGGCCCGAACACTGAAGCTTTCTTT
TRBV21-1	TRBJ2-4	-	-	CASSNEGQGAYIQYF	TGTGCCAGCAGCAATGAGGGGCAGGGGGCTTACATTCAGTACTTC
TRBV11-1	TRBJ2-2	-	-	CASSFFTGELFF	TGTGCCAGCAGCTTCTTCACCGGGGAGCTGTTTTTT
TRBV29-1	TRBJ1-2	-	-	CSVDLGRKGNYGYTF	TGCAGCGTTGATCTGGGTAGGAAGGGTAACTATGGCTACACCTTC
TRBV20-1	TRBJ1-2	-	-	CSASLTQAYAF	TGCAGTGCTAGTCTCACTCAGGCCTACGCCTTC
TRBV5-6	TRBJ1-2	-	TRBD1	CASSLVQGGPMHGYTF	TGTGCCAGCAGCCTCGTCCAAGGGGGCCCAATGCATGGCTACACCTTC
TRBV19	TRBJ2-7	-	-	CASSIQGPYEQYF	TGTGCCAGTAGCATACAGGGACCCTACGAGCAGTACTTC
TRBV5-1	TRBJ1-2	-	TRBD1	CASTPYRDSNYGYTF	TGCGCCAGCACGCCTTACCGGGACAGCAACTATGGCTACACCTTC
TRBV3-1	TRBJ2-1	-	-	CASSHLSGLSYNEQFF	TGTGCCAGCAGCCACCTAAGCGGACTCTCCTACAATGAGCAGTTCTTC